These 4 T cell receptor beta chains originate from one sample sequenced in a study of blood T cell repertoires in COVID-19. Profiling relied on immunoSEQ multiplex PCR, and the TCRdb table lists in-frame clones only, not all of them. This sample has around 310,000 clones, with roughly 89% found just once. Material: PBMCs or T cells enriched from blood (not recorded which). These receptors were taken from a woman aged 30 to 39 who had recovered from COVID-19.

The genes are TRBV5-1 and TRBJ2-2; 7 bases fit TRBD1. V shed 3 bases and J 1 base; nucleotides not matched to a gene: 3. Germline V gene data show CDR1 as SGHRS and CDR2 as YFSETQ. The CDR3 contains 15 residues. The DNA of the CDR3 is TGCGCCAGCAGCTCCGGGACAGAGAACACCGGGGAGCTGTTTTTT. This gives the protein CASSSGTENTGELFF. Together with reference TRBV5-1 and TRBJ2-2, the CDR3 gives the full variable domain: KAGVTQTPRYLIKTRGQQVTLSCSPISGHRSVSWYQQTPGQGLQFLFEYFSETQRNKGNFPGRFSGRQFSNSRSEMNVSTLELGDSALYLCASSSGTENTGELFFGEGSRLTVL.

The chain carries TRBV25-1 and TRBJ1-4; TRBD1 matches 8 bases. Germline CDR1 is MGHDK and CDR2 is SYGVNS. V gave up 4 bases and J gave up 7 bases; unmatched junction bases: 8. The CDR3 runs to 15 residues. The CDR3 bases are TGTGCCAGCAGTGCTAATCAGGGGGCCGGTGAAAAACTGTTTTTT. As protein: CASSANQGAGEKLFF.

This clone was picked up one time. The chain has TRBV25-1 and TRBJ2-5; 9 positions agree with TRBD1. The ends lost 3 bases at V and 3 bases at J; junction bases unmatched: 5. The CDR3 runs 15 residues. Germline V gene data show CDR1 as MGHDK and CDR2 as SYGVNS. This CDR3 reads CASSDLGTGKETQYF. The DNA of the CDR3 is TGTGCCAGCAGTGATCTTGGGACAGGGAAAGAGACCCAGTACTTC.

V is TRBV7-9 and J is TRBJ2-2; D is ambiguous. V was pared by 3 bases and J by 0 bases, with 8 bases between. The CDR3 has 15 residues. The V gene's germline CDR1 is SEHNR and CDR2 FQNEAQ (reference sequence). CDR3 amino acids: CASSFRLTNTGELFF. The CDR3, as DNA: TGTGCCAGCAGCTTCCGACTGACGAACACCGGGGAGCTGTTTTTT.